These 13 T cell receptor beta chains came from one sample sequenced in a study of Graves' ophthalmopathy and Graves' hyperthyroidism. Researchers took RNA transcripts and amplified TCR beta CDR3 regions from them. Amplification began with first-round RT-PCR using HTBI primers, then second-round multiplex PCR was performed. One entry per CDR3 protein, called by TCRdb with MiXCR from the multiplex PCR reads. The table includes 740,000 or so distinct CDR3 sequences, roughly 40% detected once. The sequenced material came from peripheral blood. The origin of the receptors is an adult man with Graves' ophthalmopathy.

Many counts were recorded for this clonotype. V is TRBV20-1 and J is TRBJ2-5; D not resolved. Germline V gene lookup returns CDR1 DFQATT and CDR2 SNEGSKA (reference sequence). The V end lost 6 bases, the J end lost 5 bases, and 10 bases lay between the germline ends. The CDR3 totals 11 residues. CDR3 sequence: CSARKEETQYF. As DNA, the CDR3 is TGCAGTGCCAGAAAGGAGGAGACCCAGTACTTC.

This clonotype has ten or more counts. The V and J genes are TRBV6-5 and TRBJ1-6, with 7 nucleotides matching TRBD1. V shed 7 bases and J 8 bases; nucleotides not matched to a gene: 8. Germline V gene data show CDR1 as MNHEY and CDR2 as SVGAGI. This CDR3 comprises 14 residues. This CDR3 reads CASTRQGMDSPLHF. Written as DNA, the CDR3 is TGTGCCAGCACCAGACAGGGAATGGATTCACCCCTCCACTTT.

The chain has TRBV19 and TRBJ1-1; D ambiguous. The germline V gene has CDR1 LNHDA and CDR2 SQIVND (reference sequence). V lost 6 bases to trimming and J lost 6 bases, with 20 bases between them. The CDR3 consists of 15 residues. The CDR3 sequence: CASRRVGQPTSEAFF. DNA of the CDR3: TGTGCCAGTAGGAGAGTAGGGCAGCCAACTTCTGAAGCTTTCTTT.

Comment on this clonotype: One base away lies a much larger clone, so this may be a sequencing read error. The J gene is TRBJ2-7, the V gene TRBV3-1; either TRBD1 or TRBD2 may supply D (5 bases each). The germline V gene encodes CDR1 LGHDT and CDR2 YNNKEL (reference sequence). V lost 1 base, J lost 3 bases, and 7 bases lay in between. CDR3 length: 13 residues. CDR3 nucleotide sequence: TGTGCCAGCAGCCAAGGGGACCTCTACGAGCAGTACTTC. Translating it yields CASSQGDLYEQYF.

With respect to this clonotype: The junction departs from the called germline gene at one end, perhaps through a read error. This rearrangement joins TRBV6-5 to TRBJ2-7; D is possibly TRBD1 (5 bases). The CDR3 length is 11 residues. CDR1 and CDR2 from the germline V gene are MNHEY and SVGAGI. DNA for the CDR3: TGTGCCAGCAGTTACTCGATATCAGGGCACTTC. Its translation: CASSYSISGHF.

This chain links TRBV12-3 or TRBV12-4 with TRBJ2-2; 10 bases are shared with TRBD2. With V trimmed by 10 bases and J by 5 bases, 16 bases remained unmatched. The CDR3 consists of 17 residues. In DNA, the CDR3 is TGTGCCACCTGTCTGGAGGTAGCGGGGGGCTTAACCGGGGAGCTGTTTTTT. Translation gives CATCLEVAGGLTGELFF.

This clonotype was counted many times. The V gene is TRBV9, the J gene TRBJ1-6, with D uncertain. CDR3 length equals 12 residues. V shed 0 bases and J shed 11 bases, with 6 bases lying between them. Germline loops: CDR1 SGDLS, CDR2 YYNGEE. CDR3 nucleotide sequence: TGTGCCAGCAGCGTAGGCGGAACACCCCTCCACTTT. Residues: CASSVGGTPLHF.

The V and J genes are TRBV9 and TRBJ2-5; no firm D call. In germline, CDR1 is SGDLS, CDR2 YYNGEE. The CDR3 is 14 residues long. V gave up 7 bases and J gave up 2 bases, with 15 bases separating them. DNA for the CDR3: TGTGCCAGCTCACCACCGGTCAGGCAAGAGACCCAGTACTTC. This gives the protein CASSPPVRQETQYF.

The rearrangement links TRBV7-9 to TRBJ2-5, with a weak D call TRBD2 (6 bases). Trimming stripped 3 bases from V and 2 bases from J, with 16 bases between. This CDR3 spans 16 amino acids. Germline-derived CDR1 and CDR2 are SEHNR and FQNEAQ (reference sequence). CDR3 sequence: CASSFSTTGLQETQYF. The CDR3 region has the DNA TGTGCCAGCAGCTTCAGCACAACGGGACTGCAAGAGACCCAGTACTTC.

A remark on this clonotype: A much larger clone lies a single base off, so this may be a read error. The rearrangement joins TRBV19 to TRBJ1-2, with TRBD1 as a possible D gene (6 bases). The length of the CDR3 is 11 residues. Germline V gene sequence: CDR1 LNHDA, CDR2 SQIVND (reference sequence). The V gene lost 10 bases and the J gene lost 7 bases, with 13 bases spanning the gap. CDR3: CANRTGSGYTF. The CDR3 DNA reads as TGTGCCAACAGAACAGGGTCTGGCTACACCTTC.

This clonotype was found once. The rearrangement uses TRBV6-5 and TRBJ2-7; 7 positions match TRBD1. The CDR3 is 14 residues long. Germline CDR1 MNHEY, CDR2 SVGAGI. V lost 5 bases and J lost 3; bases outside the gene matches: 7. This CDR3 reads CASSRRGQHYEQYF. DNA for the CDR3: TGTGCCAGCAGTAGAAGGGGACAGCACTACGAGCAGTACTTC.

This clonotype has ten or more counts. The chain employs TRBV7-9 and TRBJ1-6; maybe TRBD1 (6 bases). The CDR3 spans 14 residues. Germline-derived CDR1 and CDR2 are SEHNR and FQNEAQ (reference sequence). With 5 bases removed from V and 5 bases from J, the gap between germline ends came to 10 bases. The CDR3 sequence is CASSIKGDNSPLHF. As DNA, the CDR3 is TGTGCCAGCAGCATCAAGGGGGATAATTCACCCCTCCACTTT.

This chain uses TRBV25-1 with TRBJ2-2; D unclear. CDR3 length equals 14 residues. Deletions cut 5 bases from V and 3 bases from J, with 10 bases between. Germline V gene sequence: CDR1 MGHDK, CDR2 SYGVNS. The CDR3 DNA reads as TGTGCCAGCAGTCAGCACCGGGACACCGGGGAGCTGTTTTTT. It specifies CASSQHRDTGELFF.